This entry is about one TCR beta chain. The data were taken from a study of blood T cell repertoires in COVID-19. Overall study: PBMCs, B-cell-depleted T cells, or T cells provided the cDNA or gDNA that made up the material.

The V gene's germline CDR1 is MNHEY and CDR2 SVGAGI. The CDR3 covers 15 residues. Trimming removed 10 bases from V and 0 bases from J; junction bases left unmatched: 8. Clones were sequenced by immunoSEQ multiplex PCR, and TCRdb holds only the in-frame ones, with some missing. Here the sample spans roughly 90,000 clones, 80% to 90% being singletons. Input material: peripheral blood. The genes are TRBV6-5 and TRBJ2-1, with 8 nucleotides matching TRBD2. The TCR sequence derives from a woman aged 80 or over with active COVID-19. The CDR3 spells CAIAQRGSSYNEQFF. The CDR3 nucleotides read TGTGCCATCGCCCAGCGGGGGAGCTCCTACAATGAGCAGTTCTTC.